Listed below are T cell receptor beta chains from one sample, sequenced in a study of cytomegalovirus exposure and HLA in healthy donors. Sequenced by immunoSEQ multiplex PCR; TCRdb stores in-frame clones only, minus some. The table lists 140,000 or so clones, more than 80% of them singletons, with around 4.5% in the top ten. The specimen was PBMCs. The source of these receptors is a middle-aged woman in good health and CMV-seropositive. CDR3s include the opening cysteine and the closing phenylalanine or tryptophan. D genes are given only for firm matches. Where a row states a size, it is once, few, many or the class of an expanded clone; other rows omit it.

cdr3_nt: TGTGCCACCAGCAGAGAAGCCCTTCCTACGGGGACAGATACGCAGTATTTT; cdr3_aa: CATSREALPTGTDTQYF; v_call: TRBV15; clone_size: -; cdr3_length: 17; d_call: -; j_call: TRBJ2-3
cdr3_nt: TGTGCCAGCAGTTACAGGGGGGGGACAGATACGCAGTATTTT; cdr3_aa: CASSYRGGTDTQYF; v_call: TRBV6-6; clone_size: -; cdr3_length: 14; d_call: -; j_call: TRBJ2-3
cdr3_nt: TGTGCCAGCAGCACATTCCCCTGGGGCGACAGACAAGAGACCCAGTACTTC; cdr3_aa: CASSTFPWGDRQETQYF; v_call: TRBV7-2; clone_size: -; cdr3_length: 17; d_call: -; j_call: TRBJ2-5
cdr3_nt: TGTGCCAGCGGGACAAGCCTCTACGAGCAGTACTTC; cdr3_aa: CASGTSLYEQYF; v_call: TRBV7-9; clone_size: -; cdr3_length: 12; d_call: -; j_call: TRBJ2-7
cdr3_nt: TGTGCCAGCAGCCTGGAGCGGGGGAACACTGAAGCTTTCTTT; cdr3_aa: CASSLERGNTEAFF; v_call: TRBV6-5; clone_size: -; cdr3_length: 14; d_call: -; j_call: TRBJ1-1
cdr3_nt: TGTGCCAGCAAGGTTGGGCCTCTCGGCACCACAGATACGCAGTATTTT; cdr3_aa: CASKVGPLGTTDTQYF; v_call: TRBV27; clone_size: -; cdr3_length: 16; d_call: -; j_call: TRBJ2-3
cdr3_nt: TGTGCCAGTAGTAAGTCAGGGGGCACCGGGGAGCTGTTTTTT; cdr3_aa: CASSKSGGTGELFF; v_call: TRBV19; clone_size: -; cdr3_length: 14; d_call: TRBD1; j_call: TRBJ2-2
cdr3_nt: TGTGCCAGCAGTTTTCCCAGCGGGGGTAGGGAGACCCAGTACTTC; cdr3_aa: CASSFPSGGRETQYF; v_call: TRBV28; clone_size: once; cdr3_length: 15; d_call: TRBD2; j_call: TRBJ2-5
cdr3_nt: TGTGCCAGCAGCTCCGGGGTCCTAGCATCCAATGAGCAGTTCTTC; cdr3_aa: CASSSGVLASNEQFF; v_call: TRBV11-1; clone_size: -; cdr3_length: 15; d_call: -; j_call: TRBJ2-1
cdr3_nt: TGTGCCAGCAACTGGGACAGGGGGAGGGAGACCCAGTACTTC; cdr3_aa: CASNWDRGRETQYF; v_call: TRBV2; clone_size: -; cdr3_length: 14; d_call: TRBD1; j_call: TRBJ2-5
cdr3_nt: TGTGCTAGTGGTTTGGGGGGCCAGAGCACAGATACGCAGTATTTT; cdr3_aa: CASGLGGQSTDTQYF; v_call: TRBV12-5; clone_size: once; cdr3_length: 15; d_call: -; j_call: TRBJ2-3
cdr3_nt: TGTGCCGAGGGATCATACTACGAGCAGTACTTC; cdr3_aa: CAEGSYYEQYF; v_call: TRBV5-8; clone_size: -; cdr3_length: 11; d_call: -; j_call: TRBJ2-7
cdr3_nt: TGCGCCAGCAGCTTGGGTACAGCTTCTGGAAACACCATATATTTT; cdr3_aa: CASSLGTASGNTIYF; v_call: TRBV5-1; clone_size: -; cdr3_length: 15; d_call: -; j_call: TRBJ1-3
cdr3_nt: TGTGCCTGGAGTTTGGGGGCAGGCAATCAGCCCCAGCATTTT; cdr3_aa: CAWSLGAGNQPQHF; v_call: TRBV30; clone_size: -; cdr3_length: 14; d_call: -; j_call: TRBJ1-5
cdr3_nt: TGTGCCAGTAGTACTAGCGGATCCTACGAGCAGTACTTC; cdr3_aa: CASSTSGSYEQYF; v_call: TRBV19; clone_size: -; cdr3_length: 13; d_call: TRBD2; j_call: TRBJ2-7
cdr3_nt: TGTTCCAGCAGCGAGACGGGTACTGAAGCTTTCTTT; cdr3_aa: CSSSETGTEAFF; v_call: TRBV7-9; clone_size: -; cdr3_length: 12; d_call: -; j_call: TRBJ1-1
cdr3_nt: TGTGCCAGCAGCATTAGGACAGTGGCCTATAATTCACCCCTCCACTTT; cdr3_aa: CASSIRTVAYNSPLHF; v_call: TRBV7-6; clone_size: -; cdr3_length: 16; d_call: -; j_call: TRBJ1-6
cdr3_nt: TGTGCCAGCTCACCACCGGCGGGAGCCCACGAGCAGTACTTC; cdr3_aa: CASSPPAGAHEQYF; v_call: TRBV18; clone_size: -; cdr3_length: 14; d_call: TRBD2; j_call: TRBJ2-7
cdr3_nt: TGCGCCAGCAGCCGACGGACAGGGAACTACGAGCAGTACTTC; cdr3_aa: CASSRRTGNYEQYF; v_call: TRBV5-1; clone_size: -; cdr3_length: 14; d_call: TRBD1; j_call: TRBJ2-7
cdr3_nt: TGTGCCAGCAGCTTGACGGACGGGGGCTACGAGCAGTACTTC; cdr3_aa: CASSLTDGGYEQYF; v_call: TRBV11-1; clone_size: -; cdr3_length: 14; d_call: -; j_call: TRBJ2-7
cdr3_nt: TGTGGAGCGGGCAGGGCCCACGAGCAGTACTTC; cdr3_aa: CGAGRAHEQYF; v_call: TRBV27; clone_size: -; cdr3_length: 11; d_call: -; j_call: TRBJ2-7
cdr3_nt: TGTGCCAGCAGACGACAGGGGACCGGGGAGCTGTTTTTT; cdr3_aa: CASRRQGTGELFF; v_call: TRBV5-4; clone_size: -; cdr3_length: 13; d_call: TRBD1; j_call: TRBJ2-2
cdr3_nt: TGCGCCAGCAGCGGAGGGACAGTGTCACGCTACGAGCAGTACTTC; cdr3_aa: CASSGGTVSRYEQYF; v_call: TRBV5-1; clone_size: -; cdr3_length: 15; d_call: -; j_call: TRBJ2-7
cdr3_nt: TGTGCCAGCAGTGTCCTTCAGGGGGGAGAGCAGTACTTC; cdr3_aa: CASSVLQGGEQYF; v_call: TRBV27; clone_size: -; cdr3_length: 13; d_call: -; j_call: TRBJ2-7
cdr3_nt: TGTGCCAGTAGTACGAGAGAGGGCGGTGTCAATGAGCAGTTCTTC; cdr3_aa: CASSTREGGVNEQFF; v_call: TRBV19; clone_size: -; cdr3_length: 15; d_call: -; j_call: TRBJ2-1